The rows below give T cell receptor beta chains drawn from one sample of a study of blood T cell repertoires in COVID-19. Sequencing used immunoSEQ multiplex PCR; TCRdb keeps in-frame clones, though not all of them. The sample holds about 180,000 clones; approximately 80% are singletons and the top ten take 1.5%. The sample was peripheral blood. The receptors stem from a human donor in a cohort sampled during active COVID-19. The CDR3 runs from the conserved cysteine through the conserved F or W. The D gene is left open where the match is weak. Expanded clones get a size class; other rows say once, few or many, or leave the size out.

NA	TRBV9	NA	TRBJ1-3	TGTGCCAGCAGCGTAGCAGCGGACCTCTCTGGAAACACCATATATTTT	CASSVAADLSGNTIYF
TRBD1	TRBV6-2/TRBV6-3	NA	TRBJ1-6	TGTGCCAGCAGTTACCAGGGGGCTCATTCACCCCTCCACTTT	CASSYQGAHSPLHF
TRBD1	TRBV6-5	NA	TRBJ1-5	TGTGCCAGCAGCCCCGAGGGGGCGCGGAATCAGCCCCAGCATTTT	CASSPEGARNQPQHF
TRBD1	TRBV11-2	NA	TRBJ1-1	TGTGCCAGCAGCTTAGGGGGGACAGGCGCGAACACTGAAGCTTTCTTT	CASSLGGTGANTEAFF
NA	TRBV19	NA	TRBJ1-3	TGTGCCAGTAGCCCGGAGGTCTCTGGAAACACCATATATTTT	CASSPEVSGNTIYF
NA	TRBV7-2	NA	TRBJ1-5	TGTGCCAGCAGCTTAAGCAGGGATCAGCCCCAGCATTTT	CASSLSRDQPQHF
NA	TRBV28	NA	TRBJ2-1	TGTGCCAGCAGTTTAGACTTGAACACCTACAATGAGCAGTTCTTC	CASSLDLNTYNEQFF
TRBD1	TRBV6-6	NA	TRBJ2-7	TGTGCCAGCAGTTACTTGGGACAGGGAGCCTACGAGCAGTACTTC	CASSYLGQGAYEQYF
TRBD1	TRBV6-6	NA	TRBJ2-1	TGTGCCAGCAGTAAAGACAGGGGGCCCTCACCGGATGAGCAGTTCTTC	CASSKDRGPSPDEQFF
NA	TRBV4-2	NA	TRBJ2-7	TGTGCCAGCAGCCAAGCCTCCGGACAGTCCTACGAGCAGTACTTC	CASSQASGQSYEQYF
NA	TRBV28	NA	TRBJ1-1	TGTGCCAGCAGTTTCTTAAAGCCGGGACTCTCGAACACTGAAGCTTTCTTT	CASSFLKPGLSNTEAFF
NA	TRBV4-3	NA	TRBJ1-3	TGCGCCAGCAGCCAAGATATAGGCAGGGACTCTGGAAACACCATATATTTT	CASSQDIGRDSGNTIYF
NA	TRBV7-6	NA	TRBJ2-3	TGTGCCAGCAGCTTAATCCAGCGCGATACCGCGCCAGATACGCAGTATTTT	CASSLIQRDTAPDTQYF
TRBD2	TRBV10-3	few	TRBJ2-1	TGTGCCATCAGCGAACTAGCGGGGGGTAACAATGAGCAGTTCTTC	CAISELAGGNNEQFF
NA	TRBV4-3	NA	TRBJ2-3	TGCGCCAGCAGCCAAGAATCGGGTTATACGCAGTATTTT	CASSQESGYTQYF
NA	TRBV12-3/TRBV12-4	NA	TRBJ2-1	TGTGCCAGCATTACGAGCGGGAATGAGCAGTTCTTC	CASITSGNEQFF
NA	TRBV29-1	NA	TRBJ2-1	TGCAGCGTTGACAGGGGTAGTGAGCAGTTCTTC	CSVDRGSEQFF
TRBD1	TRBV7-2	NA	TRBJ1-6	TGTGCCAGCAGCCCAGGACAGGGTAGGGCCCTCCACTTT	CASSPGQGRALHF
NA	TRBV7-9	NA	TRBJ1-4	TGTGCCAGCAGCTTAGGGAGTGATTCTGAAAAACTGTTTTTT	CASSLGSDSEKLFF
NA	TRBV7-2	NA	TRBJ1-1	TGTGCCAGCAGCTTTGACAGATTGAACACTGAAGCTTTCTTT	CASSFDRLNTEAFF
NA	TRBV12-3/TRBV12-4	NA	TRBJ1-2	TGTGCCAGCAGTTTTGTGGGAGGCTATGGCTACACCTTC	CASSFVGGYGYTF
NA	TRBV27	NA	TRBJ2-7	TGTGCCAGCAGTCGGACAAACTCCTACGAGCAGTACTTC	CASSRTNSYEQYF
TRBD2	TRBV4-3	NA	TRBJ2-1	TGCGCCAGCAGCCAAGATCGGGGACTAGCGGGGGCTCCCTACAATGAGCAGTTCTTC	CASSQDRGLAGAPYNEQFF
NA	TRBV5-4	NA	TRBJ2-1	TGTGCCAGCAGCTTTGGAGGGGTCTTGACGGGGAATGAGCAGTTCTTC	CASSFGGVLTGNEQFF
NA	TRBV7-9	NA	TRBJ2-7	TGTGCCAGCAGGGGGGGAGCCGCCTACGAGCAGTACTTC	CASRGGAAYEQYF
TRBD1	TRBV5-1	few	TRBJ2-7	TGCGCCAGCAGCGTACGGACAGGGGGCTCCCACGAGCAGTACTTC	CASSVRTGGSHEQYF
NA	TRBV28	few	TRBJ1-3	TGTGCCACCAGCGGGGAGGGAAGAAACACCATATATTTT	CATSGEGRNTIYF
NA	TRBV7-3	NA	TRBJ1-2	TGTGCCAGCAGCTTAAATAAGGGGCCGGGCTATGGCTACACCTTC	CASSLNKGPGYGYTF